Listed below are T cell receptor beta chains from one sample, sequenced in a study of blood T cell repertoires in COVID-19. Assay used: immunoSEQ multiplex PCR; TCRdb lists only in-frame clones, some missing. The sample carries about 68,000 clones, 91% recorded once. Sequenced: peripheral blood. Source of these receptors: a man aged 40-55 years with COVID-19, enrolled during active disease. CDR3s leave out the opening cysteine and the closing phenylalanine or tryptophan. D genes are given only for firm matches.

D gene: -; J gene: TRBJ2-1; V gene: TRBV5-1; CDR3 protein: ASSLVQGSYNEQF
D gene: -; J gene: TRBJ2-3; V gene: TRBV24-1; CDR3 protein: ATSRGEATDTQY
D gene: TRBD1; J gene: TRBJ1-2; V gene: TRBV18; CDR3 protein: ASSPAGGDYGYT
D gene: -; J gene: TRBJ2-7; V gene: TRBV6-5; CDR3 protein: ASSYSSEGSGEQY
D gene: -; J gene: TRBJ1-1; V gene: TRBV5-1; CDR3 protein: ASSLTGMNTEAF
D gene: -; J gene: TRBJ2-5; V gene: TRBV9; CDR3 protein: ASTAGGATDETQY
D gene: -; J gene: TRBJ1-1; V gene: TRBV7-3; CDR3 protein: ASSSRGGMTEAF
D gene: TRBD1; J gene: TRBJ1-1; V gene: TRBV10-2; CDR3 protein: ASSSSTGSGITEAF
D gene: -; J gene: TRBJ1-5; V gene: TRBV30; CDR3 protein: AWSPRGGQH
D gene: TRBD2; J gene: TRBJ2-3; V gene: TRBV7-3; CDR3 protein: ASRPGLAATPRGTDTQY
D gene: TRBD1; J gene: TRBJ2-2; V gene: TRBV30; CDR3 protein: AWSEKGALTVGELF
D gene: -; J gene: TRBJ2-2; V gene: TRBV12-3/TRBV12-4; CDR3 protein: ASRYFRTGELF
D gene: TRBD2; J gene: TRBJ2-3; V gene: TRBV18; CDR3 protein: ASSFQSPTSGGTSTDTQY
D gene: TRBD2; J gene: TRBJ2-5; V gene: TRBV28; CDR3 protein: ASSPPTSGVETQY
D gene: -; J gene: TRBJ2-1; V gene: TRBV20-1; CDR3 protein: SASTSYNEQF
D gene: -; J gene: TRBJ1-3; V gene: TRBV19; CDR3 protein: ASSRATSNSGNTIY
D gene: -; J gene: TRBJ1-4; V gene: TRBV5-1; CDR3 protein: ASSGALSSNEKLF
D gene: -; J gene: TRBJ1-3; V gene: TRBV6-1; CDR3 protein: ASSEGGTYSSGNTIY
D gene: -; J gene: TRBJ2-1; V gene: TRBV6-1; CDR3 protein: ASSEYRRGNEQF
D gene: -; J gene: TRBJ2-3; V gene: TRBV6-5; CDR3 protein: ASRGEPRYTDTQY
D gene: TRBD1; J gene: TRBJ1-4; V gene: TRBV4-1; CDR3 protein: ASGIGQGLRKLF
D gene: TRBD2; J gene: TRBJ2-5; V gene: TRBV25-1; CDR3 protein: ASGGYQETQY
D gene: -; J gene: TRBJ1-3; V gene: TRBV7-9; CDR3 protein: ASTSSPGRGH
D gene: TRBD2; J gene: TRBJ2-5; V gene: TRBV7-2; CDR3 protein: ASRPGLAGPQETQY
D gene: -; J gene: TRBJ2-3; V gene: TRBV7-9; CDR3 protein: ASSPIGEVGGTDTQY
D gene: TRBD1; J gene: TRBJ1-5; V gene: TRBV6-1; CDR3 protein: ASSAQGWGDSNQPQH
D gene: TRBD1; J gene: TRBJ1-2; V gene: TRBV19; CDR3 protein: ASSPRGRGLGYT
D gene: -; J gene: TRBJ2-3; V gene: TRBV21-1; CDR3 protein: ASTLGGQGHTDTQY
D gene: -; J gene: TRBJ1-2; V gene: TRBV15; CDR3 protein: ATGTPRTNYGYT
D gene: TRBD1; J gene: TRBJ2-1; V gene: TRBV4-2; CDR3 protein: ASSQSQGQGYNEQF